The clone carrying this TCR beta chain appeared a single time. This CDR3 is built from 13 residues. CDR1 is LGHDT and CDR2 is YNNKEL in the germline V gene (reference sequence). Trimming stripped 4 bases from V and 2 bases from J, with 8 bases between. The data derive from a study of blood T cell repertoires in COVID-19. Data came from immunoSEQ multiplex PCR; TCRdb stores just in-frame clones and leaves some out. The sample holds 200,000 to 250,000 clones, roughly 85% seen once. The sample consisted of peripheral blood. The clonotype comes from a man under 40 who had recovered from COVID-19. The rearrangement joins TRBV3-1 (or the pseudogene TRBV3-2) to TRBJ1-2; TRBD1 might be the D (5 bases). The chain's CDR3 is CASSPRTNYGYTF. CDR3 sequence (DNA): TGTGCCAGCAGCCCGCGGACAAACTATGGCTACACCTTC.